The 31 T cell receptor beta chains given below trace back to one sample, sequenced in a study of CDR3 diversity in severe acne (dated by TCRdb to the late 2010s). The library was obtained by PCR. The sample was run on an Illumina HiSeq 2000. The public reads were reprocessed in TCRdb via fastp at Q25 and MiXCR, keeping in-frame beta chains. Rows are combined by CDR3 protein, so each entry shows the most common genes and DNA. The sample yields approximately 80,000 distinct CDR3 sequences; around 53% were counted once. Clones ranked in the top ten supply 14% of the sample. The sequenced sample consisted of blood. All receptors derive from a male donor in good health, without acne.

Concerning this clonotype itself: A read error may produce the germline difference seen at one junction end. The rearrangement joins TRBV2 to TRBJ1-1; no clear D gene. The germline gives CDR1 SNHLY, CDR2 FYNNEI. The CDR3 loop spans 11 amino acids. The CDR3 nucleotides read TGTGCCGGCAGTGTACTCACTGAAGCTTTCTTT. This translates into CAGSVLTEAFF.

This clonotype has more than one count but fewer than ten. The gene calls are TRBV20-1 and TRBJ1-4, with 7 bases aligning to TRBD1. The germline CDR1 and CDR2 sequences are DFQATT and SNEGSKA (reference sequence). CDR3 length: 15 residues. Trimming cost V 3 bases and J 6 bases; bases outside gene matches: 10. CDR3 in amino acids: CSASLVTGLDEKLFF. The DNA for the CDR3 is TGCAGTGCTAGTCTAGTGACAGGGCTTGATGAAAAACTGTTTTTT.

The genes are TRBV5-1 and TRBJ2-7; tentative D call: TRBD1 (5 bases). The CDR3 has 11 residues. CDR1 and CDR2 from the germline V gene are SGHRS and YFSETQ. Trimming pared 7 bases from V and 3 bases from J, leaving 8 bases between. CDR3 sequence reads: CASFQGYEQYF. The CDR3 nucleotides read TGCGCCAGCTTTCAGGGCTACGAGCAGTACTTC.

This clonotype is labeled medium-sized (0.01 to 0.1%). This chain joins TRBV20-1 and TRBJ2-3; a possible D gene is TRBD2 (6 bases). This CDR3 is 15 amino acids long. Between the trimmed V and J ends, which lost 3 bases and 0 bases, there was a span of 13 bases. CDR1 DFQATT and CDR2 SNEGSKA come from the germline V gene (reference sequence). CDR3: CSASHGSGSTDTQYF. Written as DNA, the CDR3 is TGCAGTGCTAGTCACGGGAGTGGGAGCACAGATACGCAGTATTTT.

This rearrangement joins TRBV9 to TRBJ1-1; 8 bases agree with TRBD1. Trimming took 0 bases from V and 3 from J; bases not matched to a gene: 1. The CDR3 length is 14 residues. Per the germline V gene, CDR1 is SGDLS and CDR2 is YYNGEE. The CDR3 region is CASSVEQGDTEAFF. The DNA of the CDR3 is TGTGCCAGCAGCGTAGAACAGGGGGACACTGAAGCTTTCTTT.

Of note for this clonotype: At one boundary the junction diverges from the germline segment, which might be a read error. This chain uses TRBV10-1 with TRBJ2-2, with TRBD1 matching over 9 bases. CDR3 length equals 14 residues. Per germline, CDR1 WNHNN and CDR2 SYGVQD (reference sequence). CDR3 protein: CVSSGTGLAGELFF. In DNA form, the CDR3 reads TGCGTCAGCAGTGGGACAGGGCTCGCCGGGGAGCTATTCTTT.

The chain has TRBV24-1 and TRBJ2-7; tentatively, D is TRBD2 (6 bases). Trimming shortened V by 8 bases and J by 0 bases, and 19 bases separated the two germline ends. The CDR3 loop spans 16 amino acids. Germline CDR1 reads KGHDR; CDR2 reads SFDVKD. The CDR3 loop reads CATNRSGLPGSYEQYF. The CDR3 coding sequence is TGTGCCACCAACAGATCGGGACTCCCGGGCTCCTACGAGCAGTACTTC.

The V call is TRBV5-1, the J call TRBJ1-2; a possible D gene is TRBD1 (6 bases). This CDR3 region has 10 residues. V gave up 5 bases and J gave up 8 bases, with 7 bases separating them. CDR1 is SGHRS, CDR2 YFSETQ, per germline. This chain's CDR3 is CASRGTGYTF. CDR3 DNA sequence: TGCGCCAGCAGAGGGACAGGCTACACCTTC. Filled out from reference TRBV5-1 and TRBJ1-2, the complete variable domain reads KAGVTQTPRYLIKTRGQQVTLSCSPISGHRSVSWYQQTPGQGLQFLFEYFSETQRNKGNFPGRFSGRQFSNSRSEMNVSTLELGDSALYLCASRGTGYTFGSGTRLTVV.

This clonotype has a count of ten or more. The chain is built from TRBV20-1 and TRBJ2-6, with a weak D call TRBD2 (5 bases). CDR1 and CDR2 from the germline V gene are DFQATT and SNEGSKA (reference sequence). CDR3 length: 15 residues. Between the trimmed V and J ends, which lost 0 bases and 4 bases, there was a span of 10 bases. CDR3 in amino acids: CSARDRTGGANVLTF. CDR3 nucleotide sequence: TGCAGTGCTAGAGATCGGACGGGGGGGGCCAACGTCCTGACTTTC.

In this sample, this clonotype turned up once. Mismatch with germline at one junction end may stem from a read error. The rearrangement links TRBV25-1 to TRBJ1-2; D gene uncertain. The CDR3 runs 14 residues. Germline V gives CDR1 MGHDK, CDR2 SYGVNS. The CDR3 DNA follows: TGCGCCAGCAGCCAAGTGACGGTTAACTATGGCTACACCTTC. Protein: CASSQVTVNYGYTF.

As concerns this clonotype: This may be a read error, as it is one base from a much larger clone. V gene TRBV6-2 or TRBV6-3 combines with J gene TRBJ1-2, with 7 bases aligning to TRBD1. There are 12 residues in the CDR3. Germline lookup yields CDR1 MNHEY and CDR2 SVGEGT. V lost 5 bases to trimming and J lost 7 bases; unmatched junction nucleotides: 4. In DNA, the CDR3 is TGTGCCAGCAGTGAACAGGGGAGTGGCTACACCTTC. The encoded protein is CASSEQGSGYTF.

V gene TRBV7-9 combines with J gene TRBJ2-1; possible D gene TRBD1, 5 bases. The V end was cut by 5 bases, the J end by 0 bases, with 23 bases between. This CDR3 has 19 amino acids. Germline assignment: CDR1 SEHNR and CDR2 FQNEAQ (reference sequence). CDR3 loop: CASSRGSPFPLCSYNEQFF. DNA of the CDR3: TGTGCCAGCAGCAGGGGCAGCCCCTTCCCACTGTGCTCCTACAATGAGCAGTTCTTC. Based on the CDR3 plus reference TRBV7-9 and TRBJ2-1, the full variable domain is DTGVSQNPRHKITKRGQNVTFRCDPISEHNRLYWYRQTLGQGPEFLTYFQNEAQLEKSRLLSDRFSAERPKGSFSTLEIQRTEQGDSAMYLCASSRGSPFPLCSYNEQFFGPGTRLTVL.

The chain recombines TRBV12-3 or TRBV12-4 with TRBJ2-5; a possible D gene is TRBD2 (6 bases). Trimming removed 6 bases from V and 5 bases from J, with 16 bases in between. The CDR3 spans 14 residues. Here the CDR3 reads CASRRDSMMETQYF. CDR3 bases: TGTGCCAGCAGACGGGACTCCATGATGGAGACCCAGTACTTC.

Concerning this clonotype itself: At one of its ends the junction is not consistent with the germline gene, which may arise from a read error. CDR3 sequence reads: CANSRDRYKRSEQFF. The CDR3 DNA sequence: TGTGCCAACAGCAGGGATAGGTACAAACGCAGTGAGCAGTTCTTC. The rearrangement joins TRBV7-9 to TRBJ2-1; TRBD1 is a possible D gene (5 bases). CDR3 length equals 15 residues. Germline CDR1 is SEHNR and CDR2 is FQNEAQ (reference sequence). The whole variable domain, filled in from reference TRBV7-9 and TRBJ2-1, reads DTGVSQNPRHKITKRGQNVTFRCDPISEHNRLYWYRQTLGQGPEFLTYFQNEAQLEKSRLLSDRFSAERPKGSFSTLEIQRTEQGDSAMYLCANSRDRYKRSEQFFGPGTRLTVL.

This clonotype was recorded at least ten times. This rearrangement joins TRBV10-3 to TRBJ2-7; D is unresolved. The CDR3 is 12 amino acids. The V gene's germline CDR1 is ENHRY and CDR2 SYGVKD. Trimming removed 0 bases from V and 9 bases from J, with 9 bases in between. CDR3 coding DNA: TGTGCCATCAGTGAGTCGTCCAGCCCGCAGTACTTC. Translated, it gives CAISESSSPQYF.

This clonotype has at least ten counts. Here the CDR3 reads CASSYEGAQGGETQYF. The CDR3 DNA reads as TGTGCCAGCAGTTACGAGGGGGCTCAGGGAGGAGAGACCCAGTACTTC. The J gene is TRBJ2-5, the V gene TRBV6-5; a weak D match, TRBD1 (7 bases). The V gene lost 2 bases and the J gene lost 4 bases, with 17 bases spanning the gap. The length of the CDR3 is 16 residues. Germline V gives CDR1 MNHEY, CDR2 SVGAGI.

The rearrangement joins TRBV7-9 to TRBJ1-1; D not resolved. The germline V gene has CDR1 SEHNR and CDR2 FQNEAQ (reference sequence). The CDR3 contains 13 residues. The germline V and J ends were trimmed by 4 bases and 6 bases, with 12 bases remaining between them. The CDR3 DNA follows: TGTGCCAGCAGCTCGGGCACCGCCTCTGAAGCTTTCTTT. Protein sequence: CASSSGTASEAFF.

This clonotype was seen at least ten times. The chain has TRBV10-3 and TRBJ2-7; the D gene is possibly TRBD2 (6 bases). This CDR3 has 14 residues. V was clipped by 6 bases and J by 2 bases, with 14 bases between them. Germline lookup yields CDR1 ENHRY and CDR2 SYGVKD. CDR3 region: CAISRETTTYEQYF. For the CDR3, the DNA is TGTGCCATCAGCCGGGAGACCACGACCTACGAGCAGTACTTC.

The table lists this clonotype with a count of one. The DNA is omitted, as the CDR3 cannot be located on it reliably, and the CDR3 follows TCRdb's listing. CDR3 sequence reads: CASSSTGGYTFGSGTQYF. V usage is TRBV5-1 and J usage is TRBJ2-5; the table assigns TRBD1, which was not confirmed against the DNA. 18 amino acids form the CDR3, both terminal residues included. Germline V lookup: CDR1 SGHRS, CDR2 YFSETQ.

The V gene is TRBV7-9, the J gene TRBJ2-7, with TRBD1 as a possible D gene (6 bases). Germline CDR1 SEHNR, CDR2 FQNEAQ (reference sequence). The CDR3 runs to 14 residues. Deletions cut 5 bases from V and 4 bases from J, with 15 bases between. CDR3 DNA sequence: TGTGCCAGCAGCCCCCCCAAAGGGGGATACGAGCAGTACTTC. The encoded protein is CASSPPKGGYEQYF. Filled out from reference TRBV7-9 and TRBJ2-7, the complete variable domain reads DTGVSQNPRHKITKRGQNVTFRCDPISEHNRLYWYRQTLGQGPEFLTYFQNEAQLEKSRLLSDRFSAERPKGSFSTLEIQRTEQGDSAMYLCASSPPKGGYEQYFGPGTRLTVT.

As to this clonotype: This may be a read error, as it is one base from a much larger clone. This rearrangement joins TRBV7-9 to TRBJ2-3; TRBD2 aligns across 9 bases. The CDR3 contains 12 residues. The germline V gene encodes CDR1 SEHNR and CDR2 FQNEAQ (reference sequence). CDR3 in amino acids: CASSLCESSGTF. The CDR3 DNA sequence: TGTGCCAGCAGCTTATGTGAGTCTAGCGGGACGTTT.

The gene calls are TRBV20-1 and TRBJ2-5; 8 bases are shared with TRBD1. This CDR3 is built from 17 residues. The J segment lost 2 bases and the V segment lost 4 bases, leaving 15 bases of the junction unmatched. The germline CDR1 and CDR2 sequences are DFQATT and SNEGSKA (reference sequence). The DNA for the CDR3 is TGCAGTGCTAAAGGGTGGCAGGGGGCCTACCTTCAAGAGACCCAGTACTTC. Translation: CSAKGWQGAYLQETQYF.

This chain connects TRBV19 to TRBJ2-7, with D uncertain. The CDR3 has 13 amino acids. CDR1 and CDR2 from the germline V gene are LNHDA and SQIVND (reference sequence). Trimming removed 1 base at V and 5 bases at J, with 9 bases between. This chain's CDR3 is CASSIGPGNEQYF. The DNA for the CDR3 is TGTGCCAGTAGTATAGGCCCGGGTAACGAGCAGTACTTC.

The rearrangement uses TRBV24-1 and TRBJ2-2; 10 bases fit TRBD1. The CDR3 sequence is 15 residues long. Germline lookup yields CDR1 KGHDR and CDR2 SFDVKD. The CDR3, as DNA: TGTGCTAGCAGCGACAGGGGGCGGTTGACCGGGGAGCTGTTTTTT. Translation gives CASSDRGRLTGELFF.

This clonotype was picked up a small number of times. The chain has TRBV2 and TRBJ2-1; 10 nucleotides align to TRBD2. V gave up 8 bases and J gave up 8 bases; unmatched junction bases: 12. The CDR3 has 15 amino acids. CDR1 is SNHLY and CDR2 is FYNNEI in the germline V gene. CDR3 sequence reads: CASEPAGGPKDEQFF. The CDR3 DNA reads TGTGCCAGCGAACCAGCGGGGGGGCCGAAGGATGAGCAGTTCTTC.

At least ten counts were recorded for this clonotype. The rearrangement joins TRBV6-4 to TRBJ1-2, with D perhaps TRBD1 (5 bases). This CDR3 region has 14 residues. Germline V CDR1 and CDR2: MRHNA, SNTAGT. The V end was cut by 6 bases, the J end by 0 bases, with 11 bases between. The CDR3 coding sequence is TGTGCCAGCAGCCAGACAGTAGCTAACTATGGCTACACCTTC. It codes for CASSQTVANYGYTF.

The chain couples TRBV20-1 to TRBJ1-1; no definite D call. Germline assignment: CDR1 DFQATT and CDR2 SNEGSKA (reference sequence). The CDR3 sequence is 12 residues long. V lost 5 bases and J 1 base, leaving 8 bases between the germline ends. The CDR3 loop is CSALEGNTEAFF. The CDR3 nucleotides read TGCAGTGCTCTAGAAGGGAACACTGAAGCTTTCTTT.

This clonotype was recorded at least ten times. The rearrangement links TRBV9 to TRBJ2-5, with a weak D call TRBD2 (6 bases). V was pared by 1 base and J by 1 base, with 8 bases between. The V gene's germline CDR1 is SGDLS and CDR2 YYNGEE. The CDR3 totals 14 residues. The CDR3, as DNA: TGTGCCAGCAGCGTATCCGGGGGCCAAGAGACCCAGTACTTC. Protein sequence: CASSVSGGQETQYF.

For this clonotype: It is likely a read error, because the conserved phenylalanine at the end of the CDR3 is missing. The chain couples TRBV24-1 to TRBJ1-5; the match to TRBD1 covers 8 bases. This CDR3 comprises 15 residues. V shed 12 bases, J shed 4 bases, and the junction held 13 bases outside the gene matches. Germline CDR1 and CDR2: KGHDR and SFDVKD. The CDR3 sequence: CASRLRTGKNQPQHL. The CDR3 bases are TGTGCCTCCCGCTTGCGGACAGGGAAAAATCAGCCCCAGCATCTT.

This clonotype was observed many times. The rearrangement uses TRBV2 and TRBJ2-7; tentatively, D is TRBD1 (6 bases). The CDR3 spans 15 residues. The germline V gene encodes CDR1 SNHLY and CDR2 FYNNEI. V lost 4 bases and J 2 bases, leaving 15 bases between the germline ends. CDR3 coding DNA: TGTGCCAGCAGTGCTTGGGGGCGAACTACCTACGAGCAGTACTTC. This encodes CASSAWGRTTYEQYF.

This chain connects TRBV10-3 to TRBJ1-1; weak D call: TRBD1 (6 bases). V was shortened by 6 bases and J by 6 bases, with 23 bases between the two germline ends. This CDR3 is 16 amino acids long. Per the germline V gene, CDR1 is ENHRY and CDR2 is SYGVKD. The CDR3 DNA reads as TGTGCCATCAGCCGGGACATCCAAGGTCAGCTAGCTGAAGCTTTCTTT. Its protein product is CAISRDIQGQLAEAFF.